Sequencing of this T cell receptor (beta chain) was carried out in a study of low-dose radiotherapy and immunotherapy resistance in tumors. Study background: Individuals in Cohort 2 had 1 Gy per fraction every two weeks, adding up to 13 Gy over 26 weeks.

Time point here: after trial treatment. The treatment here: LDRT plus nivolumab, ipilimumab, low-dose cyclophosphamide and aspirin (RACIN trial). Nivolumab, ipilimumab, aspirin, low-dose cyclophosphamide and low-dose radiotherapy were given to donors. The CDR3 totals 15 residues. CDR1 and CDR2 from the germline V gene are SGHTA and FQGTGA. V lost 1 base to trimming and J lost 4 bases; unmatched junction nucleotides: 3. This clonotype has at least ten counts. With TRAV- and TRBV-specific primers, first-strand cDNA was made, covering the alpha and beta chains. The authors ran 15 to 25 PCR cycles to amplify TCRs with a constant-region primer and V-primer adapter. One entry per CDR3 protein, called by TCRdb with MiXCR from the reads. The data hold more than 70,000 distinct CDR3 sequences, with more than 20% observed a single time.

This TCR was recovered from a female donor with ovarian cancer. This chain links TRBV7-3 with TRBJ2-3; 9 positions match TRBD2. Sequences were derived from PBMCs, sampled after low-dose radiotherapy plus immunotherapy. CDR3 region: CASSLKGGRADTQYF. The DNA of the CDR3 is TGTGCCAGCAGCTTAAAGGGCGGGAGGGCAGATACGCAGTATTTT.